Reported below is one T cell receptor beta chain. The sample comes from a study of graft-versus-host responses after intestinal transplantation. This CDR3 has 14 residues. CDR1 and CDR2 (germline): SGHTA, FQGTGA. Deletions cut 2 bases from V and 2 bases from J, with 9 bases between. Using immunoSEQ multiplex PCR, the repertoire was profiled, and TCRdb retains in-frame clones only, with some absent. The sample carries about 27,000 clones, 85% to 95% recorded once. This specimen consisted of PBMCs, obtained 18 days after transplant. The chain employs TRBV7-3 and TRBJ2-5, with D tentatively TRBD1 or TRBD2 (6 bases each). The TCR was taken from a human patient who received an intestinal transplant, so some T cells may come from the graft donor. CDR3: CASSLGGGQETQYF. CDR3 coding DNA: TGTGCCAGCAGCTTAGGAGGGGGTCAAGAGACCCAGTACTTC. The full variable domain, its missing parts supplied by reference TRBV7-3 and TRBJ2-5, is GAGVSQTPSNKVTEKGKYVELRCDPISGHTALYWYRQSLGQGPEFLIYFQGTGAADDSGLPNDRFFAVRPEGSVSTLKIQRTERGDSAVYLCASSLGGGQETQYFGPGTRLLVL.